The T cell receptor beta chain under discussion was sequenced for a study of T cell repertoires in cytomegalovirus infection. Study-wide background: Through public TCR beta signatures, both CMV infection and matching HLA type were indicated. Study results and caveats: Summed frequency of shared TCR beta families picked out CMV carriers who also had the relevant HLA. Predominance within the ex vivo response was attributable to HLA-C-restricted CMV-specific TCR beta clonotypes.

One entry per CDR3 protein, called by TCRdb with MiXCR from the reads. The data contain hundreds of thousands of distinct CDR3 sequences, less than 40% of them singletons. With 8 bases clipped from V and 4 bases from J, the junction kept 14 bases outside the gene matches. CDR3 size: 16 residues. Points on this clonotype: What it binds is unknown.

The source material was PBMCs. This receptor was identified in a human donor in good health (CMV status not recorded). Some clones in this sample may be carry-over from other donors' samples. This chain connects TRBV12-3 or TRBV12-4 to TRBJ2-1; TRBD1 aligns across 7 bases. CDR3 DNA sequence: TGTGCCAGCGGACCCCCCGGGACAGTACCATACAATGAGCAGTTCTTC. Its protein product is CASGPPGTVPYNEQFF.